This record covers a single TCR beta chain. Its target is unknown. Other DNA sequences of this sample code for an identical CDR3. These data come from a study of Ad26.COV2.S vaccination and SARS-CoV-2 variants. Across the whole study: Ad26.COV2.S was injected intramuscularly once or twice, 56 days apart.

The treatment was: 15 to 20 received Ad26.COV2.S at low or high dose, single or two shots; several received placebo; per-sample allocation not given. It was on day 63 after the first vaccine or placebo injection that samples were taken. Ad26 vector vaccine expressed Wuhan-strain SARS-CoV-2 spike. The table came from immunoSEQ multiplex PCR; TCRdb's copy has only in-frame clones and leaves some out. The sample consists of about 680,000 clones, approximately 88% of them appearing once. The V end lost 4 bases, the J end lost 4 bases, and 10 bases lay between the germline ends. CDR3 size: 15 residues. The germline CDR1 and CDR2 sequences are KGHDR and SFDVKD. Study-wide points: Vaccine recipients had higher spike-specific TCR breadth than placebo recipients.

The sample in question was peripheral blood, obtained in a trial of Ad26.COV2.S vaccine versus placebo. This sequence joins TRBV24-1 and TRBJ1-6, with D possibly TRBD1 on 5 matching bases. This clonotype was sampled from a person between 18 and 65 years old who received the Ad26.COV2.S COVID-19 vaccine or a placebo. The CDR3 DNA follows: TGTGCCACCAGTGACGGGACTGTTTATAATTCACCCCTCCACTTT. Translation gives CATSDGTVYNSPLHF.